The 15 T cell receptor beta chains given below trace back to one sample, sequenced in a study of T cell repertoires in cytomegalovirus infection. TCRdb re-analysed the reads in MiXCR, keeping a single row per CDR3 protein. The data hold roughly 640,000 distinct CDR3 sequences, with about 24% observed a single time. The sample taken for sequencing was CD8+ T cells from PBMCs. The receptor set was obtained from a human donor in good health (CMV status not recorded). Some clones in this sample may be carry-over from other donors' samples.

This clonotype occurred a few times. At one end the junction does not follow the germline gene, possibly because of a read error. The V and J genes are TRBV28 and TRBJ2-7; tentatively, D is TRBD1 (5 bases). CDR3 length equals 11 residues. The germline gives CDR1 MDHEN, CDR2 SYDVKM. The CDR3 protein is CASSPGRVKDF. The CDR3, as DNA: TGTGCCAGCAGCCCTGGCAGGGTTAAGGACTTC.

This clonotype has more than one count but fewer than ten. The V gene is TRBV6-5, the J gene TRBJ1-2; D gene uncertain. Germline V gives CDR1 MNHEY, CDR2 SVGAGI. The V end was cut by 0 bases, the J end by 6 bases, with 11 bases between. This CDR3 contains 14 residues. The CDR3 DNA is TGTGCCAGCAGTTACTCCAGTACCCTCGATGGCTACACCTTC. This encodes CASSYSSTLDGYTF.

There are a few counts of this clonotype. The chain has TRBV6-2 or TRBV6-3 and TRBJ1-5; D is perhaps TRBD1 (6 bases). This CDR3 spans 15 amino acids. Looked up from germline, CDR1 is MNHEY and CDR2 is SVGEGT. V was clipped by 11 bases and J by 6 bases, with 23 bases between them. CDR3 in DNA: TGTGCCGTACAGGACCTAGCAGGGGCGGTTCAGCCCCAGCATTTT. Amino acids: CAVQDLAGAVQPQHF.

This clonotype was seen at least ten times. This chain links TRBV7-2 with TRBJ2-5, with D possibly matching TRBD1 (5 bases). CDR1 and CDR2 (germline): SGHTA, FQGNSA. CDR3 length: 14 residues. V gave up 5 bases and J gave up 5 bases, with 15 bases separating them. CDR3 protein: CASSLVMDTETQYF. CDR3 DNA: TGTGCCAGCAGCCTCGTAATGGACACGGAGACCCAGTACTTC.

The table lists this clonotype with a few counts. V gene TRBV7-2 combines with J gene TRBJ2-7; D may be TRBD1 (6 bases). Looked up from germline, CDR1 is SGHTA and CDR2 is FQGNSA. The CDR3 is 13 residues long. Trimming pared 4 bases from V and 7 bases from J, leaving 14 bases between. CDR3 bases: TGTGCCAGCAGCTCCGACAGGTCGGGGGAGCAGTACGTC. Translation gives CASSSDRSGEQYV.

About this clonotype: This may arise from a read error, as a much more abundant clone is one base away. The rearrangement links TRBV7-3 to TRBJ2-7; no firm D call. The germline V gene has CDR1 SGHTA and CDR2 FQGTGA. V was clipped by 5 bases and J by 6 bases, with 14 bases between them. The CDR3 contains 13 residues. Here the CDR3 DNA reads TGTGCCAGCAGCCCCTACCCCGCTGGCGAGCAGTACGTC. This sequence encodes CASSPYPAGEQYV.

The chain recombines TRBV6-4 with TRBJ1-5; the match to TRBD1 covers 11 bases. The CDR3 has 16 amino acids. Germline loops: CDR1 MRHNA, CDR2 SNTAGT. J lost 3 bases, V lost 7 bases, and 8 bases had no gene match. CDR3 amino acids: CASTQGTGGNNQPQHF. CDR3 sequence (DNA): TGTGCCAGCACCCAAGGGACAGGGGGAAACAATCAGCCCCAGCATTTT.

The chain combines TRBV7-6 with TRBJ2-1, with D tentatively TRBD1 (6 bases). Per the germline V gene, CDR1 is SGHVS and CDR2 is FNYEAQ. This CDR3 has 14 residues. The V end lost 3 bases, the J end lost 8 bases, and 14 bases lay between the germline ends. The CDR3 loop reads CASSFHQGSDEQFF. The CDR3 coding sequence is TGTGCCAGCAGCTTTCATCAGGGGAGCGATGAGCAGTTCTTC.

This clonotype has at least ten counts. V and J are TRBV7-6 and TRBJ2-1, with no clear D. With 1 base removed from V and 7 bases from J, the gap between germline ends came to 8 bases. The CDR3 contains 13 residues. Per germline, CDR1 SGHVS and CDR2 FNYEAQ. The CDR3 coding sequence is TGTGCCAGCAGCTTAGGTGAGGTGAATGAGCAGTTCTTC. This gives the protein CASSLGEVNEQFF.

As regards this clonotype: Mismatch with germline at one junction end may stem from a read error. The gene calls are TRBV12-3 or TRBV12-4 and TRBJ1-1, with D possibly being TRBD1 (6 bases). The CDR3 extends over 14 amino acids. CDR3 bases: TGTGCCAGCACTCCGACGGGGGGCGACACTAAAGCTTTCTTT. It yields the protein CASTPTGGDTKAFF.

Many counts were recorded for this clonotype. In DNA form, the CDR3 reads TGTGCCAGCAGCTTAGTTCCCGAGGGCACTGAAGCTTTCTTT. Residues: CASSLVPEGTEAFF. The rearrangement joins TRBV7-2 to TRBJ1-1; D is undetermined. CDR1 is SGHTA and CDR2 is FQGNSA in the germline V gene. The CDR3 runs to 14 residues. V lost 1 base to trimming and J lost 4 bases, with 10 bases between them.

The DNA for the CDR3 is TGTGCCAGCAGCTTGTGGTCGTCGCCCCAGCATTTT. Translating it yields CASSLWSSPQHF. The rearrangement uses TRBV7-9 and TRBJ1-5; D unresolved. This CDR3 region has 12 residues. Trimming took off 3 bases at V and 9 bases at J, with 9 bases between the two ends. Looked up from germline, CDR1 is SEHNR and CDR2 is FQNEAQ (reference sequence).

This clonotype was counted ten times or more. This chain uses TRBV7-3 with TRBJ1-1; TRBD1 matches at 10 bases. V lost 5 bases, J lost 3 bases, and 6 bases stayed unmatched. Germline V gene lookup returns CDR1 SGHTA and CDR2 FQGTGA. The CDR3 extends over 15 amino acids. The CDR3 sequence is CASSLTGGDDTEAFF. CDR3 nucleotides: TGTGCCAGCAGCCTGACAGGGGGCGATGACACTGAAGCTTTCTTT.

Ten or more counts support this clonotype. The chain has TRBV7-2 and TRBJ2-7, with TRBD2 matching 15 bases. Germline V gene data show CDR1 as SGHTA and CDR2 as FQGNSA. Losses at the gene ends were 4 bases for V and 0 bases for J; bases not matched to a gene: 7. CDR3 length: 18 amino acids. The CDR3 nucleotides are TGTGCCAGCAGCTCTCCGTGGACTAGCGGGGGGGACTCCTACGAGCAGTACTTC. It specifies CASSSPWTSGGDSYEQYF. Full variable domain (missing parts from reference TRBV7-2 and TRBJ2-7): GAGVSQSPSNKVTEKGKDVELRCDPISGHTALYWYRQSLGQGLEFLIYFQGNSAPDKSGLPSDRFSAERTGGSVSTLTIQRTQQEDSAVYLCASSSPWTSGGDSYEQYFGPGTRLTVT.

This chain joins TRBV6-2 or TRBV6-3 and TRBJ2-1, with D unclear. Germline V CDR1 and CDR2: MNHEY, SVGEGT. This CDR3 spans 12 amino acids. V was pared by 5 bases and J by 7 bases, with 9 bases between. This CDR3 reads CASSPAPNEQFF. CDR3 sequence (DNA): TGTGCCAGCAGTCCCGCACCGAATGAGCAGTTCTTC.